This T cell receptor (beta chain) was profiled in a study of beta chain features in type 1 diabetes. Turning to the study itself: Across the samples, about 100 million sorted cells were examined in total.

This CDR3 has 13 residues. The ends were cut back, 0 bases at V and 14 bases at J, with 17 bases in the middle. CDR1 and CDR2 (germline): SGHDT, YYEEEE. Study conclusions and caveats: In patients and controls equally, PCR might favor templates that are shorter.

Expressed TCRB transcripts got sequenced, as all isolated RNA was reverse transcribed. TCRdb's table, derived via immunoSEQ multiplex PCR, lists solely in-frame clones and lacks some. The table shows hundreds of thousands of clones, with around an eighth occurring only once. CD4+ naive, central memory, regulatory and stem cell-like memory cells were sorted via CD45RO/CCR7/CD25/CD127/CD95/CD27. This clone was detected a few times. The target antigen is unknown. This chain links TRBV5-6 with TRBJ1-2; D is unresolved. The receptor comes from a man between 18 and 35 years old in good health. Sequenced material: naive CD4+ T cells from blood. CDR3 loop: CASSLVGSQATTF. In DNA form, the CDR3 reads TGTGCCAGCAGCTTGGTCGGTTCCCAGGCTACAACCTTC.